This T cell receptor beta chain derives from a study of shared T cell receptors in the human thymus. The data were produced by immunoSEQ multiplex PCR, yet TCRdb's version contains in-frame clones alone and is incomplete. The table has roughly 710,000 clones, 80% to 90% seen once; the top ten hold 0.0095% to 0.011%. The sample was also linked to a second study, of human thymus T cells.

This clonotype was obtained from a girl under three years old with a congenital heart defect. The specimen sequenced was thymocytes.

This chain's CDR3 is CASRPRTGCTNEKLFF. The CDR3 DNA sequence: TGCGCCAGCCGACCCCGGACAGGGTGCACTAATGAAAAACTGTTTTTT. The chain uses TRBV10-2 and TRBJ1-4, with 8 bases identical to TRBD1. Per germline, CDR1 WSHSY and CDR2 SAAADI. Trimming took 8 bases from V and 2 from J; bases not matched to a gene: 10. CDR3 length: 16 amino acids.